This T cell receptor beta chain is drawn from a study of blood T cell repertoires in COVID-19. As handled by the study authors: Amplification from reference gene primers served as the basis for estimated nucleated cell counts. The table came from immunoSEQ multiplex PCR; TCRdb's copy has only in-frame clones and leaves some out. V, J and clone size are those of that table, while D and trimming were read from the DNA. The table lists about half a million clones, nearly 90% of them singletons. Germline V gene data show CDR1 as MNHEY and CDR2 as SMNVEV (reference sequence). This CDR3 has 12 residues. After removal of 4 bases from V and 12 bases from J, the junction contained 4 bases not matched to a gene.

The chain employs TRBV27 and TRBJ2-3, with 10 positions matching TRBD1. This receptor was taken from a man in his late teens or twenties with COVID-19, enrolled during active disease. Input material: peripheral blood. The CDR3 DNA follows: TGTGCCAGCAGTTCGGACAGGGGGGGACAGTATTTT. Translating gives CASSSDRGGQYF.